What follows describes a single TCR beta chain. Generated by immunoSEQ multiplex PCR, the TCRdb table keeps only in-frame clones and is missing some. The sample carries tens of thousands of clones, approximately 92% recorded once. This record comes from a study of blood T cell repertoires in COVID-19. Study-wide background: The cDNA or gDNA used as material had been derived from T cells, B-cell-depleted T cells, or PBMCs.

The CDR3 is 11 residues long. Trimming removed 8 bases from V and 7 bases from J, with 11 bases in between. The V gene's germline CDR1 is SNHLY and CDR2 FYNNEI. Followed over time, Seattle patients had been enrolled while infection was active. This TCR was recovered from a man aged 50 to 60 with COVID-19, enrolled during active disease. The rearrangement uses TRBV2 and TRBJ1-2, with D perhaps matching TRBD1 (6 bases). Input material: peripheral blood. This CDR3 is CASVGAGGYTF. In DNA, the CDR3 is TGTGCCAGCGTGGGGGCGGGTGGCTACACCTTC.